This T cell receptor beta chain was found in a study of T cells in Graves' hyperthyroidism and ophthalmopathy. Germline V gene sequence: CDR1 SNHLY, CDR2 FYNNEI. Germline trimming cut 10 bases from V and 6 bases from J; bases unmatched to any gene: 13. The CDR3 is 15 residues long. Authors of the study amplified TCR beta CDR3 regions from RNA transcripts. First-round RT-PCR of the TCR CDR3 relied on the HTBI primer set. One entry per CDR3 protein, called by TCRdb with MiXCR from the multiplex PCR reads. The sample has about 250,000 distinct CDR3 sequences, approximately 20% seen once; the top ten hold around 64%.

This TCR was recovered from a young man with Graves' ophthalmopathy. This chain links TRBV2 with TRBJ2-2, with 8 bases identical to TRBD1. The sample taken for sequencing was blood. The CDR3 here is CAKQRMDRDPGELFF. CDR3 coding DNA: TGTGCCAAGCAGCGGATGGACAGGGATCCCGGGGAGCTGTTTTTT.